This TCR beta chain stems from a study of blood T cell repertoires in COVID-19. Germline loops: CDR1 SGHRS, CDR2 YFSETQ. The CDR3 consists of 16 residues. The germline V and J ends were trimmed by 0 bases and 1 base, with 11 bases remaining between them. As originally analysed: Using reference gene primer amplification, nucleated cell counts were estimated. Here immunoSEQ multiplex PCR was the method, and the copy in TCRdb shows in-frame clones only, minus some. D and trimming come from the DNA, and the V and J calls and clone size come from that table. Here the sample spans around 67,000 clones, about 68% being singletons.

This TCR derives from a woman in her seventies with acute or convalescent COVID-19. The sequenced material came from peripheral blood. This sequence joins TRBV5-1 and TRBJ1-3; D not certain. CDR3 DNA: TGCGCCAGCAGCTTGGTCCCGGCGGAATCTGGAAACACCATATATTTT. This encodes CASSLVPAESGNTIYF.